These T cell receptor beta chains were read from a single sample in a study of blood T cell repertoires in COVID-19. TCRdb's table, derived via immunoSEQ multiplex PCR, lists solely in-frame clones and lacks some. Here the sample spans 85,000 to 120,000 clones, 70% to 75% being singletons. Input material: peripheral blood. These receptors all stem from a human donor with acute or convalescent COVID-19. The donor label of this sample is uncertain. Each CDR3 is given with its conserved first and last residue. Fields, in order: clone size, J gene, V gene, D gene, CDR3 protein, CDR3 DNA. D genes are given only for firm matches. Clone size, where shown, is once, few, many, or a class for clones that have expanded.

>NA|TRBJ1-2|TRBV3-1/TRBV3-2|NA
CASSPYLVEGKYGYTF
TGTGCCAGCAGCCCCTACCTCGTGGAGGGGAAATATGGCTACACCTTC
>NA|TRBJ1-5|TRBV20-1|NA
CSASHRNQPQHF
TGCAGTGCTAGTCACAGAAATCAGCCCCAGCATTTT
>NA|TRBJ1-6|TRBV7-8|NA
CASSLSLGVSYNSPLHF
TGTGCCAGCAGCTTAAGTCTGGGAGTCTCCTATAATTCACCCCTCCACTTT
>once|TRBJ1-5|TRBV19|NA
CASSRPPSWTESNQPQHF
TGTGCCAGTAGTAGGCCCCCCTCCTGGACTGAGAGCAATCAGCCCCAGCATTTT
>NA|TRBJ2-3|TRBV5-1|TRBD2
CASSLGLAGGAPGRDTQYF
TGCGCCAGCAGTCTTGGGCTAGCGGGGGGGGCCCCAGGTCGAGATACGCAGTATTTT
>NA|TRBJ1-1|TRBV5-1|NA
CASSLGEARGTEAFF
TGCGCCAGCAGCTTGGGGGAGGCAAGGGGCACTGAAGCTTTCTTT
>few|TRBJ2-2|TRBV6-5|NA
CATEEAGELFF
TGTGCCACCGAGGAGGCCGGGGAGCTGTTTTTT
>NA|TRBJ2-2|TRBV2|TRBD1
CASRRQGPGELFF
TGTGCCAGCAGACGACAGGGGCCGGGGGAGCTGTTTTTT
>NA|TRBJ2-3|TRBV7-6|NA
CASSPGAGRENTQYF
TGTGCCAGCTCCCCGGGGGCAGGGAGGGAGAATACGCAGTATTTT
>NA|TRBJ1-6|TRBV6-1|TRBD1
CASSEGQGAPRAPLHF
TGTGCCAGCAGTGAAGGGCAGGGGGCCCCAAGGGCACCCCTCCACTTT
>NA|TRBJ1-1|TRBV3-1/TRBV3-2|NA
CASSQLRGSTEAFF
TGTGCCAGCAGCCAATTACGAGGGAGCACTGAAGCTTTCTTT
>NA|TRBJ1-6|TRBV6-2/TRBV6-3|NA
CASSYREDSPLHF
TGTGCCAGCAGTTATCGGGAGGATTCACCCCTCCACTTT
>NA|TRBJ1-3|TRBV20-1|NA
CSAWKQDTIYF
TGCAGTGCTTGGAAACAGGACACCATATATTTT
>NA|TRBJ2-2|TRBV4-1|TRBD1
CASTQQGLGTGELFF
TGCGCCAGCACCCAACAGGGGTTGGGCACCGGGGAGCTGTTTTTT
>NA|TRBJ1-5|TRBV19|NA
CASSFARPPAPRNQPQHF
TGTGCCAGTAGTTTCGCCAGGCCCCCCGCCCCACGTAATCAGCCCCAGCATTTT
>few|TRBJ1-2|TRBV5-1|NA
CASSRTEGYGYTF
TGCGCCAGCAGTCGGACTGAGGGTTATGGCTACACCTTC
>NA|TRBJ1-5|TRBV18|NA
CASSPDRNQPQHF
TGTGCCAGCTCACCAGACAGAAATCAGCCCCAGCATTTT
>few|TRBJ1-5|TRBV19|NA
CASSESGYSNQPQHF
TGTGCCAGTAGTGAGTCAGGATATAGCAATCAGCCCCAGCATTTT
>NA|TRBJ1-1|TRBV18|NA
CASSPDQGTEAFF
TGTGCCAGCTCACCAGACCAGGGAACTGAAGCTTTCTTT
>NA|TRBJ2-1|TRBV24-1|NA
CATSDRTGTGSKTQFF
TGTGCCACCAGTGACAGAACCGGTACAGGGAGTAAAACGCAGTTCTTC
>NA|TRBJ1-1|TRBV9|TRBD1
CASSVRGQTEAFF
TGTGCCAGCAGCGTCAGGGGGCAAACTGAAGCTTTCTTT
>NA|TRBJ1-2|TRBV4-1|NA
CASSRIYRDWPNYGYTF
TGCGCCAGCAGCCGCATCTACCGGGACTGGCCTAACTATGGCTACACCTTC
>few|TRBJ1-1|TRBV10-3|TRBD1
CAISRQGNTEAFF
TGTGCCATCAGTAGACAGGGGAACACTGAAGCTTTCTTT
>NA|TRBJ2-2|TRBV12-5|TRBD1
CASGLVWTGRAGELFF
TGTGCTAGTGGTTTGGTTTGGACAGGGCGAGCCGGGGAGCTATTTTTT
>NA|TRBJ1-5|TRBV2|NA
CASSEVYKRQPQHF
TGTGCCAGCAGTGAAGTCTATAAGCGTCAGCCCCAGCATTTT
>NA|TRBJ2-1|TRBV14|NA
CASSPLGGYNEQFF
TGTGCCAGCAGTCCCCTAGGCGGCTACAATGAGCAGTTCTTC
>NA|TRBJ1-5|TRBV6-6|NA
CASSPRGGQPQHF
TGTGCCAGCAGCCCCCGCGGGGGACAGCCCCAGCATTTT
>NA|TRBJ1-4|TRBV19|NA
CASSSPGGETEKLFF
TGTGCCAGTAGCTCCCCGGGGGGAGAAACTGAAAAACTGTTTTTT
>NA|TRBJ2-5|TRBV9|TRBD1
CASSVQTGGQETQYF
TGTGCCAGCAGCGTTCAGACAGGGGGACAAGAGACCCAGTACTTC
>NA|TRBJ2-2|TRBV28|TRBD2
CASSRSRGESTGELFF
TGTGCCAGCAGCCGCTCGCGGGGGGAGAGTACCGGGGAGCTGTTTTTT
>NA|TRBJ1-2|TRBV19|TRBD1
CASSRTGYGYTF
TGTGCCAGTAGTAGGACAGGGTATGGCTACACCTTC
>NA|TRBJ2-3|TRBV7-8|NA
CASSLSEQAPNTQYF
TGTGCCAGCAGCCTCTCGGAACAGGCGCCCAATACGCAGTATTTT
>many|TRBJ2-5|TRBV7-8|NA
CASSLDRYQETQYF
TGTGCCAGCAGCTTAGATAGATACCAAGAGACCCAGTACTTC
>NA|TRBJ2-3|TRBV7-2|NA
CASTFLGGALLADTQYF
TGTGCCAGCACCTTTTTGGGGGGGGCCTTGTTGGCAGATACGCAGTATTTT
>NA|TRBJ1-5|TRBV6-5|NA
CASSSRTTWGNQPQHF
TGTGCCAGCAGTTCCCGGACAACCTGGGGCAATCAGCCCCAGCATTTT
>NA|TRBJ2-5|TRBV24-1|TRBD2
CATSAVSGEETQYF
TGTGCCACCAGTGCTGTTAGCGGGGAAGAGACCCAGTACTTC
>few|TRBJ1-4|TRBV2|NA
CATERRTNEKLFF
TGTGCCACCGAGAGGAGAACTAATGAAAAACTGTTTTTT
>NA|TRBJ2-3|TRBV14|TRBD2
CASSQAGGYIDDTQYF
TGTGCCAGCAGCCAAGCGGGGGGTTACATCGATGATACGCAGTATTTT
>NA|TRBJ1-1|TRBV6-1|NA
CASSENVGRAEAFF
TGTGCCAGCAGTGAAAACGTGGGCAGGGCTGAAGCTTTCTTT
>few|TRBJ2-5|TRBV24-1|NA
CATSDLTSSWAQYF
TGTGCCACCAGTGATCTCACTAGCTCCTGGGCCCAGTACTTC
>NA|TRBJ2-5|TRBV3-1/TRBV3-2|NA
CASSQGAGAETQYF
TGTGCCAGCAGCCAGGGGGCGGGGGCGGAGACCCAGTACTTC
>medium-sized|TRBJ1-1|TRBV2|NA
CASRGRTGGTEAFF
TGTGCCAGCAGGGGAAGGACGGGGGGTACTGAAGCTTTCTTT
>NA|TRBJ2-2|TRBV27|NA
CASRERNTGELFF
TGTGCCAGCAGGGAGAGGAACACCGGGGAGCTGTTTTTT
>NA|TRBJ1-6|TRBV6-5|NA
CASSYSNRGYGSPLHF
TGTGCCAGCAGTTACTCGAATCGGGGGTATGGTTCACCCCTCCACTTT
>NA|TRBJ2-5|TRBV19|NA
CASSFRGWGGGQETQYF
TGTGCCAGTAGTTTCCGCGGCTGGGGAGGTGGCCAAGAGACCCAGTACTTC
>NA|TRBJ1-2|TRBV30|NA
CAFLQGVGGYTF
TGTGCCTTTCTACAGGGTGTGGGAGGCTACACCTTC
>NA|TRBJ1-2|TRBV14|NA
CASSQVQGRGYTF
TGTGCCAGCAGCCAAGTACAGGGAAGGGGCTACACCTTC
>NA|TRBJ2-2|TRBV9|NA
CASSIEVAPNTGELFF
TGTGCCAGCTCTATCGAAGTAGCGCCGAACACCGGGGAGCTGTTTTTT
>NA|TRBJ2-4|TRBV24-1|TRBD1
CATSGSSTGGGNIQYF
TGTGCCACCAGTGGATCCTCGACAGGGGGAGGAAACATTCAGTACTTC
>NA|TRBJ2-3|TRBV24-1|TRBD2
CATSVGTSGGAPDTQYF
TGTGCCACCAGTGTAGGGACTAGCGGGGGGGCCCCAGATACGCAGTATTTT
>NA|TRBJ1-4|TRBV5-1|TRBD1
CASSWGTATNEKLFF
TGCGCCAGCAGCTGGGGGACAGCAACTAATGAAAAACTGTTTTTT
>NA|TRBJ2-3|TRBV12-3/TRBV12-4|TRBD2
CASSTSGTQYF
TGTGCCAGCAGTACTAGCGGGACGCAGTATTTT
>NA|TRBJ1-1|TRBV4-2|TRBD1
CASSLSTGGNTEAFF
TGTGCCAGCAGCCTATCGACAGGGGGAAACACTGAAGCTTTCTTT